This TCR beta chain was sequenced in a study of T cell changes during pregnancy in multiple sclerosis. Assay used: immunoSEQ multiplex PCR; TCRdb lists only in-frame clones, some missing. The sample has approximately 50,000 clones; about nine tenths are singletons. The CDR3 loop spans 12 amino acids. Trimming took 3 bases from V and 8 from J, leaving 13 bases between them. CDR1 GTSNPN and CDR2 SVGIG come from the germline V gene (reference sequence). This clone appeared a few times. The input for sequencing was CD4+ T cells from peripheral blood mononuclear cells, taken after pregnancy. This TCR came from a female donor with multiple sclerosis, enrolled in a pregnancy study. The V and J genes are TRBV30 and TRBJ1-2; unclear D gene. CDR3 nucleotides: TGTGCCTGGAGCGGGGAGTCTGGCGGCTACACCTTC. Its protein is CAWSGESGGYTF.